The T cell receptor beta chain under discussion was sequenced for a study of blood T cells in healthy people across ages. A sample-barcoded 5' primer and a J-beta primer mix were used in a second PCR of roughly 7 to 11 cycles. TCRdb analysed the 5' RACE reads with MiXCR anew, one entry per CDR3 protein. The data show about 2 million distinct CDR3 sequences, roughly 49% seen once. Sequencing was carried out using blood. This sequence was found in a woman aged 40 to 50 in good health.

CDR3 in amino acids: CASSLLPAGAASTDTQYF. The CDR3 DNA sequence: TGTGCCAGCAGCTTACTACCAGCGGGGGCCGCTAGCACAGATACGCAGTATTTT. The chain recombines TRBV7-2 with TRBJ2-3; TRBD2 agrees at 8 bases. Trimming cost V 2 bases and J 0 bases; bases outside gene matches: 10. CDR3 size: 18 residues. The germline V gene has CDR1 SGHTA and CDR2 FQGNSA.